This T cell receptor (beta chain) was documented in a study of blood T cell repertoires in COVID-19. On the study more broadly: The study drew acute and convalescent COVID-19 samples from the United States, Italy and Spain.

TCRdb's table, derived via immunoSEQ multiplex PCR, lists solely in-frame clones and lacks some. This repertoire shows 150,000 or so clones, about nine tenths found once; its top ten account for approximately 4.3%. Recruits, aged about 18 to 90 years, lived in 20 to 30 US areas. Each participant's cohort was designated according to participant-reported clinical history. The germline gives CDR1 KGHSH, CDR2 LQKENI. V lost 4 bases to trimming and J lost 4 bases, with 8 bases between them. This CDR3 has 13 residues. Source material: PBMCs or T cells enriched from blood (not recorded which). The source is a woman between 35 and 50 years old who had been exposed to COVID-19. V is TRBV18 and J is TRBJ1-5; TRBD1 might be the D (6 bases). Here the CDR3 reads CASSQGQNQPQHF. The CDR3, as DNA: TGTGCCAGCTCACAAGGACAGAATCAGCCCCAGCATTTT.